The subject of this entry is one TCR beta chain. Its antigen is undetermined. Reverse transcription of roughly 0.5 to 1 ug RNA was performed with random hexamers. Amplification of TCR beta CDR3 spanned 54 Vbeta and 13 Jbeta via immunoSEQ multiplex PCR. TCRdb processed the immunoSEQ multiplex PCR reads anew with MiXCR; each CDR3 protein has one entry. The sample holds roughly 150,000 distinct CDR3 sequences; approximately 93% are singletons and the top ten take over 0.2%. This specimen belongs to a study of CD8 T cells in Susac syndrome. Study-level points and caveats: The study recognized that its TCR sequencing and HLA analysis covered a relatively small number of individuals.

The CDR3 runs to 14 residues. V shed 0 bases and J shed 4 bases, with 10 bases lying between them. Germline CDR1 and CDR2: SGDLS and YYNGEE. Sequencing of TCR beta, carried out with a high-throughput approach, was applied to CD8+ and CD4+ T cells from the blood. The sequenced material came from CD8+ T cells from PBMCs. V gene TRBV9 combines with J gene TRBJ1-2; the D is unclear. This sequence was found in a human donor with multiple sclerosis. CDR3 DNA: TGTGCCAGCAGCGTAGCGTCGGCTCCCTATGGCTACACCTTC. Amino acids: CASSVASAPYGYTF.